This T cell receptor (beta chain) was captured by sequencing in a study of T cell repertoires in cytomegalovirus infection. At the level of the study: It was recently identified HLA-C-restricted and well-studied HLA-B-restricted CMV epitopes that the study used. Matching HLA type, along with CMV infection, was indicated by public TCR beta signatures.

This clonotype has just a few counts. Its antigen is as yet unknown. The CDR3 covers 17 residues. Looked up from germline, CDR1 is SQVTM and CDR2 is ANQGSEA. The V gene lost 2 bases and the J gene lost 4 bases, with 23 bases spanning the gap. TCRdb reanalysed the reads using MiXCR and keeps one entry per CDR3 protein. The sample has roughly 920,000 distinct CDR3 sequences, under 40% seen once; the top ten hold about an eighth. Broader study findings: Of the TCR beta families, the public ones yielded a cumulative frequency that identified carriers of CMV plus the relevant HLA. Across the ex vivo response, the dominant clonotypes were HLA-C-restricted CMV-specific TCR beta clonotypes.

The chain carries TRBV29-1 and TRBJ1-2; D is possibly TRBD1 (6 bases). The TCR was taken from a human donor in good health (CMV status not recorded). Some clones in this sample may be carry-over from other donors' samples. The sequencing here drew on cultured CD8+ T cells from PBMCs, taken from culture after CMV antigen stimulation. This CDR3 reads CSVESVEQTGYFYGYTF. The CDR3 DNA reads TGCAGCGTTGAATCAGTAGAACAGACAGGATACTTCTATGGCTACACCTTC.